The subject of this entry is one T cell receptor beta chain. Its antigen is currently unknown. The sample belongs to a study of graft-versus-host responses after intestinal transplantation. Study-level information: Recipients got multivisceral, liver-intestinal, or isolated intestinal transplants.

In germline, CDR1 is SGHDT, CDR2 YYEEEE. Trimming left V 1 base short and J 5 bases short, with 10 bases between. The CDR3 covers 13 residues. Study-wide results and caveats: There were GvH clones found in recipient marrow, and some of them appeared first in ileum or blood. Allografts of patients with graft-donor T cell macrochimerism showed high graft-versus-host to host-versus-graft clone ratios.

TCRdb's table, derived via immunoSEQ multiplex PCR, lists solely in-frame clones and lacks some. The sample yields around 88,000 clones, less than 90% seen once. The receptor's source is a human donor who received an intestinal transplant. This rearrangement joins TRBV5-6 to TRBJ2-7; tentative D call: TRBD1 (6 bases). Sequences were derived from unstimulated CD8+ T cells sorted from spleen or lymph node cells, sampled before intestinal transplant. DNA for the CDR3: TGTGCCAGCAGCTTGATGGGACATAACGAGCAGTACTTC. This encodes CASSLMGHNEQYF. Together with reference TRBV5-6 and TRBJ2-7, the CDR3 gives the full variable domain: DAGVTQSPTHLIKTRGQQVTLRCSPKSGHDTVSWYQQALGQGPQFIFQYYEEEERQRGNFPDRFSGHQFPNYSSELNVNALLLGDSALYLCASSLMGHNEQYFGPGTRLTVT.